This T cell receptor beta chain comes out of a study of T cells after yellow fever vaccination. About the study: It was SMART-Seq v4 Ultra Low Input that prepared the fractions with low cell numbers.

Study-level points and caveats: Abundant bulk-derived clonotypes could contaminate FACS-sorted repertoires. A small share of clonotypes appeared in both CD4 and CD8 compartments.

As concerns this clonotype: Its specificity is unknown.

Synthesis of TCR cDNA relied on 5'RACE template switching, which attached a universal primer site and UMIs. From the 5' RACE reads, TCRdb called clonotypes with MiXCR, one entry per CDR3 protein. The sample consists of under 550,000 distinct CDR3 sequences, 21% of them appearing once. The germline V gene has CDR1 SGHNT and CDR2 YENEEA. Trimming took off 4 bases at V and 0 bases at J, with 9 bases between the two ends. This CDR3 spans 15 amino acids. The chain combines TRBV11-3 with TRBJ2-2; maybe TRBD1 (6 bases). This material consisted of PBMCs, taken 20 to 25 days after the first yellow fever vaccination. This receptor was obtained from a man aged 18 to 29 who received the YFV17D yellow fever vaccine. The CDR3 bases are TGTGCCAGCAGCTGGACAGACTCGAACACCGGGGAGCTGTTTTTT. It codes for CASSWTDSNTGELFF.